Reported below is one T cell receptor beta chain. What it binds is unknown. The sample belongs to a study of cytomegalovirus exposure and HLA in healthy donors. Amplification used 60 Vbeta primers and 13 Jbeta primers. Produced via immunoSEQ multiplex PCR; TCRdb's table is partial and in-frame only. The table lists 110,000 or so clones, about 74% of them singletons. Study-level results: Researchers reported that three CMV-associated chains were confirmed in vitro as CMV antigen-specific.

The V end was cut by 4 bases, the J end by 0 bases, with 5 bases between. Germline V gives CDR1 SGHVS, CDR2 FNYEAQ. The CDR3 loop spans 13 amino acids. The receptor comes from a female donor in good health and CMV-seronegative. The V and J genes are TRBV7-6 and TRBJ2-3; no clear D gene. What was sequenced was PBMCs. CDR3 bases: TGTGCCAGCAGCTCCCCTAGCACAGATACGCAGTATTTT. Its translation is CASSSPSTDTQYF.